This TCR beta chain was profiled in a study of CD8+ T cells in alopecia areata. Study-level background: Severity scoring for treated patients was based on the percentage of affected scalp area. Study-wide findings and caveats: Higher clonality and more expanded CD8+ clones appeared in lesional than normal scalp. Mice showed clearer TCR sharing than patients did, a gap that was possibly HLA-related.

The authors extracted RNA and reverse transcribed it into cDNA as the sequencing template. Data came from immunoSEQ multiplex PCR; TCRdb stores just in-frame clones and leaves some out. The repertoire has about 180,000 clones, roughly 60% of them found once; the top ten carry around 16%. Treatment indicated: oral pan-JAK inhibitor, 5-10 mg twice daily. CDR1 and CDR2 from the germline V gene are SGHDN and FVKESK. The CDR3 length is 15 residues. Trimming stripped 4 bases from V and 1 base from J, with 11 bases between. This clone occurred a few times. Its cognate antigen is unknown. The material was CD4+ T cells sorted from blood, obtained at approximately week 60, from a patient treated with tofacitinib. The gene calls are TRBV14 and TRBJ1-3; D gene unclear. The sequence came from a human donor with alopecia areata. CDR3 residues: CASSLIGPSGNTIYF. CDR3 bases: TGTGCCAGCAGCCTCATAGGACCGTCTGGAAACACCATATATTTT. The whole variable domain, remainder taken from reference TRBV14 and TRBJ1-3, is EAGVTQFPSHSVIEKGQTVTLRCDPISGHDNLYWYRRVMGKEIKFLLHFVKESKQDESGMPNNRFLAERTGGTYSTLKVQPAELEDSGVYFCASSLIGPSGNTIYFGEGSWLTVV.